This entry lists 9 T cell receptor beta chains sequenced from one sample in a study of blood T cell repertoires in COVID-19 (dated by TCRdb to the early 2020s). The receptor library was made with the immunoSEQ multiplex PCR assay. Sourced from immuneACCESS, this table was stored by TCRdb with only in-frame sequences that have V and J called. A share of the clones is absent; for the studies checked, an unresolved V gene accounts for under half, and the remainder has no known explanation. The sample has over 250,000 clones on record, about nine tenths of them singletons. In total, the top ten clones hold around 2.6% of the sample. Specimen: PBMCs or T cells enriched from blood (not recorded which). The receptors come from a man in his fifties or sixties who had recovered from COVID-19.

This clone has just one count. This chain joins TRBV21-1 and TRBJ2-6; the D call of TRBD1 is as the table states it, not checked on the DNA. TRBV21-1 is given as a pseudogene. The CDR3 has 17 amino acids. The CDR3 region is CASRLQTGGSGANVLTF. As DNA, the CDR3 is TGTGCCAGCCGCCTTCAGACAGGGGGCTCTGGGGCCAACGTCCTGACTTTC.

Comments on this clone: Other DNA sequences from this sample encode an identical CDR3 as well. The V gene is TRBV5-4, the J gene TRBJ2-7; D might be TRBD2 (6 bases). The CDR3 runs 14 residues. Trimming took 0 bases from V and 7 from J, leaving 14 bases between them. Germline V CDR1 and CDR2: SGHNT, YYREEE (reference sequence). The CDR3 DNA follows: TGTGCCAGCAGCTTGGATGCGGGAACGTATGAGCAGTACTTC. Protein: CASSLDAGTYEQYF.

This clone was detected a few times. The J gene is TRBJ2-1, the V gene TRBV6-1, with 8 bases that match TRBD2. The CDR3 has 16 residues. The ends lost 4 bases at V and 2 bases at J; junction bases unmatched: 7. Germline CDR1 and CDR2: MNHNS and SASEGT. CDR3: CASSARGAAAYNEQFF. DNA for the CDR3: TGTGCCAGCAGTGCGCGGGGGGCGGCCGCCTACAATGAGCAGTTCTTC.

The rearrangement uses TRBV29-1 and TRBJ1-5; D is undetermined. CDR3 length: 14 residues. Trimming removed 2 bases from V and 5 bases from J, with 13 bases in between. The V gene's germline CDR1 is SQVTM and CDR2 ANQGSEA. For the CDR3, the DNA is TGCAGCGTTGAAAGTAGCGGGCCCGATCAGCCCCAGCATTTT. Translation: CSVESSGPDQPQHF. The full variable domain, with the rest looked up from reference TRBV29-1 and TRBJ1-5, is SAVISQKPSRDICQRGTSLTIQCQVDSQVTMMFWYRQQPGQSLTLIATANQGSEATYESGFVIDKFPISRPNLTFSTLTVSNMSPEDSSIYLCSVESSGPDQPQHFGDGTRLSIL.

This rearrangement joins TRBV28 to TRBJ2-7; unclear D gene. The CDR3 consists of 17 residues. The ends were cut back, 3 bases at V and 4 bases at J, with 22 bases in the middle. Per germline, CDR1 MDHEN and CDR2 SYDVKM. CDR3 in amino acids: CASSLPLHKPQEYEQYF. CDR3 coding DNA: TGTGCCAGCAGTTTGCCGCTTCATAAACCTCAGGAATACGAGCAGTACTTC.

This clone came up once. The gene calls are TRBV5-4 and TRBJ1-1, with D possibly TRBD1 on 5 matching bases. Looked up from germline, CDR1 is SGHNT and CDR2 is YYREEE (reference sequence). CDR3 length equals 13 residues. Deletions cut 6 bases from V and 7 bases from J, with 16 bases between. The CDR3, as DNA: TGTGCCAGCACTATACCAGGGTACGATGAAGCTTTCTTT. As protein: CASTIPGYDEAFF.

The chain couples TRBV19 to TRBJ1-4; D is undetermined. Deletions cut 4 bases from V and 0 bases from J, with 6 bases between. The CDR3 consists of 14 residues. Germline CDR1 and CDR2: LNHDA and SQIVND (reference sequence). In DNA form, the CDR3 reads TGTGCCAGTAGTACGGGAACAACTAATGAAAAACTGTTTTTT. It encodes CASSTGTTNEKLFF.

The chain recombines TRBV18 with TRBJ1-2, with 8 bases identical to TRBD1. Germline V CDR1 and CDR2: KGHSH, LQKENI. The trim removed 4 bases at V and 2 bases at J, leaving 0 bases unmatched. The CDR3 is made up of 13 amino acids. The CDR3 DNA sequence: TGTGCCAGCTCACGGGACAGGAACTATGGCTACACCTTC. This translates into CASSRDRNYGYTF.

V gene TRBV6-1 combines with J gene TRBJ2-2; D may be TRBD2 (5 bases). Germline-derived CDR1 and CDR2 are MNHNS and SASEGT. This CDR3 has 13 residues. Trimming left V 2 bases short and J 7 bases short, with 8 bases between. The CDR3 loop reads CASSEKRVGELFF. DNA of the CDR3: TGTGCCAGCAGTGAAAAGAGGGTCGGGGAGCTGTTTTTT.